Each of the 31 T cell receptor beta chains below was sequenced from the same sample in a study of cytomegalovirus exposure and HLA in healthy donors. The PCR was carried out with 60 Vbeta primers and 13 Jbeta primers. Generated by immunoSEQ multiplex PCR, the TCRdb table keeps only in-frame clones and is missing some. This table holds 100,000 or so clones, about 70% found once. What was sequenced was PBMCs. These receptor sequences come from a man aged 50-60 years in good health and CMV-seropositive.

This chain uses TRBV19 with TRBJ2-2; D unresolved. The CDR3 spans 14 residues. Trimming took off 2 bases at V and 6 bases at J, with 10 bases between the two ends. CDR1 is LNHDA, CDR2 SQIVND, per germline (reference sequence). CDR3: CASSITLSAGELFF. Here the CDR3 DNA reads TGTGCCAGTAGTATAACTCTATCGGCCGGGGAGCTGTTTTTT.

V usage is TRBV9 and J usage is TRBJ2-2, with D tentatively TRBD1 (5 bases). Germline V lookup: CDR1 SGDLS, CDR2 YYNGEE. The CDR3 loop spans 14 amino acids. V dropped 1 base and J dropped 1 base, with 5 bases sitting between them. The CDR3 bases are TGTGCCAGCAGCGTACAGGGGAACACCGGGGAGCTGTTTTTT. This translates into CASSVQGNTGELFF. The entire variable domain, with the rest obtained from reference TRBV9 and TRBJ2-2, is as follows: DSGVTQTPKHLITATGQRVTLRCSPRSGDLSVYWYQQSLDQGLQFLIQYYNGEERAKGNILERFSAQQFPDLHSELNLSSLELGDSALYFCASSVQGNTGELFFGEGSRLTVL.

The chain has TRBV5-1 and TRBJ2-7, with D tentatively TRBD2 (7 bases). The CDR3 contains 14 residues. Germline CDR1 SGHRS, CDR2 YFSETQ. Trimming shortened V by 0 bases and J by 6 bases, and 13 bases separated the two germline ends. CDR3 sequence: CASSLEGGRGEQYF. CDR3 DNA sequence: TGCGCCAGCAGCTTGGAGGGGGGGCGAGGCGAGCAGTACTTC.

The CDR3 region has the DNA TGTGCCAGCAGCGTAGGGGCAGGCCAAGAGACCCAGTACTTC. Translating it yields CASSVGAGQETQYF. The rearrangement joins TRBV9 to TRBJ2-5; D gene unclear. With 0 bases removed from V and 1 base from J, the gap between germline ends came to 7 bases. CDR3 length: 14 residues. Germline assignment: CDR1 SGDLS and CDR2 YYNGEE.

This rearrangement joins TRBV7-8 to TRBJ1-1; 7 bases map to TRBD1. The CDR3 is 13 amino acids. V shed 1 base and J 6 bases; nucleotides not matched to a gene: 2. The germline V gene encodes CDR1 SGHVS and CDR2 FQNEAQ. The CDR3 is CASSLVGTAEAFF. Here the CDR3 DNA reads TGTGCCAGCAGCTTAGTAGGGACAGCTGAAGCTTTCTTT.

The CDR3 nucleotides read TGTGCCAGTAGTACCCCGCGAGGGGGCGACACCGGGGAGCTGTTTTTT. Translating it yields CASSTPRGGDTGELFF. The chain is built from TRBV19 and TRBJ2-2; TRBD1 agrees at 7 bases. J was trimmed by 3 bases and V by 4 bases; bases with no gene match: 8. From germline, CDR1 is LNHDA and CDR2 SQIVND (reference sequence). The length of the CDR3 is 16 residues.

This clone was seen a handful of times. This CDR3 is also generated by other DNA sequences in the sample. The rearrangement links TRBV5-6 to TRBJ2-5; 12 nucleotides agree with TRBD2. Trimming cost V 2 bases and J 5 bases; bases outside gene matches: 4. In germline, CDR1 is SGHDT, CDR2 YYEEEE. CDR3 length: 15 residues. CDR3 amino acids: CASSLLAGGRETQYF. The CDR3 DNA follows: TGTGCCAGCAGCTTACTAGCGGGGGGTCGGGAGACCCAGTACTTC.

This clone was seen just once. V gene TRBV6-1 combines with J gene TRBJ2-2; 8 nucleotides line up with TRBD1. J was trimmed by 16 bases and V by 8 bases; bases with no gene match: 9. The germline gives CDR1 MNHNS, CDR2 SASEGT. CDR3 size: 11 residues. The CDR3 DNA reads as TGTGCCAGCTCACGGGGGACAGGCGAGTTTTTT. This gives the protein CASSRGTGEFF.

The chain links TRBV5-1 to TRBJ1-1, with 7 positions matching TRBD1. Losses at the gene ends were 3 bases for V and 2 bases for J; bases not matched to a gene: 16. Looked up from germline, CDR1 is SGHRS and CDR2 is YFSETQ. This CDR3 contains 18 residues. The CDR3 region has the DNA TGCGCCAGCAGCTCTCGACATCATTCGGACAGGCCCAACACTGAAGCTTTCTTT. Its protein is CASSSRHHSDRPNTEAFF.

The CDR3 region is CASSPSGTGNTEAFF. The CDR3 DNA reads as TGTGCCAGCTCACCTTCCGGGACAGGGAATACTGAAGCTTTCTTT. The chain links TRBV18 to TRBJ1-1; 9 nucleotides align to TRBD1. With 3 bases clipped from V and 5 bases from J, the junction kept 7 bases outside the gene matches. The germline V gene encodes CDR1 KGHSH and CDR2 LQKENI. The length of the CDR3 is 15 residues.

The chain links TRBV5-1 to TRBJ1-5; tentatively, D is TRBD1 (5 bases). Deletions cut 0 bases from V and 7 bases from J, with 11 bases between. This CDR3 is 14 amino acids long. In germline, CDR1 is SGHRS, CDR2 YFSETQ. Here the CDR3 DNA reads TGCGCCAGCAGCTTGGAAACAGGCCACCAGCCCCAGCATTTT. The encoded protein is CASSLETGHQPQHF.

V gene TRBV6-6 combines with J gene TRBJ1-1; no clear D gene. This CDR3 region has 13 residues. Germline CDR1 MNHNY, CDR2 SVGAGI (reference sequence). V was trimmed by 1 base and J by 8 bases, leaving 11 bases between them. Here the CDR3 reads CASSYFAAEEAFF. CDR3 sequence (DNA): TGTGCCAGCAGTTACTTTGCGGCAGAAGAAGCTTTCTTT.

The rearrangement uses TRBV7-3 and TRBJ2-1; 8 bases agree with TRBD2. The J segment lost 2 bases and the V segment lost 6 bases, leaving 6 bases of the junction unmatched. This CDR3 is 15 amino acids long. The germline CDR1 and CDR2 sequences are SGHTA and FQGTGA. The CDR3 DNA sequence: TGTGCCAGCAGTCTCGGGGGGGGACCCTACAATGAGCAGTTCTTC. Translating it yields CASSLGGGPYNEQFF.

The chain uses TRBV5-4 and TRBJ1-1; TRBD1 aligns across 8 bases. This CDR3 spans 14 amino acids. V was clipped by 4 bases and J by 1 base; unmatched bases: 3. Germline CDR1 is SGHNT and CDR2 is YYREEE (reference sequence). CDR3 nucleotides: TGTGCCAGCAGCATCGGACAGGGGAACACTGAAGCTTTCTTT. It yields the protein CASSIGQGNTEAFF. Drawing the rest from reference TRBV5-4 and TRBJ1-1, the complete variable domain is ETGVTQSPTHLIKTRGQQVTLRCSSQSGHNTVSWYQQALGQGPQFIFQYYREEENGRGNFPPRFSGLQFPNYSSELNVNALELDDSALYLCASSIGQGNTEAFFGQGTRLTVV.

The rearrangement joins TRBV5-1 to TRBJ1-2, with 9 bases lining up with TRBD1. The CDR3 covers 16 residues. V dropped 0 bases and J dropped 5; count of bases not matched to a gene: 8. Germline loops: CDR1 SGHRS, CDR2 YFSETQ. DNA of the CDR3: TGCGCCAGCAGCTTGGCCTGGGACAGGGTTAAGTATGGCTACACCTTC. Protein product: CASSLAWDRVKYGYTF.

This chain connects TRBV7-8 to TRBJ1-1; TRBD1 matches at 7 bases. The CDR3 consists of 17 residues. V was pared by 5 bases and J by 3 bases, with 15 bases of the junction left unmatched. Per germline, CDR1 SGHVS and CDR2 FQNEAQ. CDR3: CASSPAGGQRTHTEAFF. The CDR3 DNA reads as TGTGCCAGCAGCCCCGCCGGGGGACAGAGAACTCACACTGAAGCTTTCTTT.

The chain links TRBV19 to TRBJ2-5, with TRBD1 matching over 9 bases. This CDR3 spans 15 amino acids. In germline, CDR1 is LNHDA, CDR2 SQIVND (reference sequence). V was pared by 4 bases and J by 8 bases, with 11 bases of the junction left unmatched. The CDR3 nucleotides are TGTGCCAGTAGTAGCCGGGACAGGGCCCGTGGTACCCAGTACTTC. This translates into CASSSRDRARGTQYF.

Remarks on this clone: Other nucleotide sequences from this sample produce the same CDR3. The chain couples TRBV6-1 to TRBJ1-1; maybe TRBD1 (5 bases). V lost 5 bases and J 4 bases, leaving 8 bases between the germline ends. In germline, CDR1 is MNHNS, CDR2 SASEGT. This CDR3 has 12 amino acids. CDR3 DNA: TGTGCCAGCAGTCTCCAGGGCACTGAAGCTTTCTTT. Its translation is CASSLQGTEAFF.

This clone appeared once. The rearrangement joins TRBV4-1 to TRBJ1-2; 8 bases align to TRBD1. After removal of 1 base from V and 7 bases from J, the junction contained 5 bases not matched to a gene. Germline V lookup: CDR1 MGHRA, CDR2 YSYEKL. The CDR3 spans 14 residues. CDR3 nucleotide sequence: TGCGCCAGCAGCCAAGTAAACAGGGGGGGTGGCTACACCTTC. Its protein is CASSQVNRGGGYTF.

This chain uses TRBV19 with TRBJ2-3, with 9 bases fitting TRBD2. Germline trimming cut 9 bases from V and 2 bases from J; bases unmatched to any gene: 3. The CDR3 length is 13 residues. Germline lookup yields CDR1 LNHDA and CDR2 SQIVND (reference sequence). CDR3 DNA: TGTGCCAGCAGCGGGGGGCCCACAGATACGCAGTATTTT. Translating it yields CASSGGPTDTQYF.

The rearrangement uses TRBV9 and TRBJ2-2; 9 bases are a match to TRBD1. After removal of 4 bases from V and 4 bases from J, the junction contained 8 bases not matched to a gene. The CDR3 runs to 16 residues. Germline V CDR1 and CDR2: SGDLS, YYNGEE. The CDR3 sequence: CASSTGQGMGTGELFF. The CDR3 bases are TGTGCCAGCAGCACGGGACAGGGCATGGGCACCGGGGAGCTGTTTTTT.

For the CDR3, the DNA is TGTGCCAGCAGCAGAGGCCTTTCTAACTATGGCTACACCTTC. It encodes CASSRGLSNYGYTF. V gene TRBV5-6 combines with J gene TRBJ1-2, with D uncertain. The CDR3 extends over 14 amino acids. Trimming shortened V by 4 bases and J by 0 bases, and 10 bases separated the two germline ends. Germline V gene sequence: CDR1 SGHDT, CDR2 YYEEEE.

The V gene is TRBV6-1, the J gene TRBJ2-5; D might be TRBD1 (6 bases). CDR3 size: 14 residues. CDR1 is MNHNS, CDR2 SASEGT, per germline. The ends were cut back, 2 bases at V and 2 bases at J, with 9 bases in the middle. As DNA, the CDR3 is TGTGCCAGCAGTGAACCGACAGGACAAGAGACCCAGTACTTC. This sequence encodes CASSEPTGQETQYF.

The chain recombines TRBV12-5 with TRBJ2-5; 7 bases fit TRBD2. The V segment lost 5 bases and the J segment 5 bases; nucleotides outside the gene matches: 11. CDR3 length: 15 amino acids. Looked up from germline, CDR1 is LGHNT and CDR2 is FRNRAP. The DNA for the CDR3 is TGTGCTAGTGGTCCGTTAGCAGGGAGGGGCGAGACCCAGTACTTC. This translates into CASGPLAGRGETQYF.

This clone was seen more than once but under ten times. The chain joins TRBV9 to TRBJ1-4, with 7 nucleotides matching TRBD1. In germline, CDR1 is SGDLS, CDR2 YYNGEE. This CDR3 is built from 16 residues. With 3 bases clipped from V and 8 bases from J, the junction kept 13 bases outside the gene matches. In nucleotides, the CDR3 is TGTGCCAGCAGCGGGGGGTTTCGGGACAGAGGCGAAAAACTGTTTTTT. It encodes CASSGGFRDRGEKLFF.

J is TRBJ1-5 and V is TRBV12-5; 7 nucleotides match TRBD1. The ends lost 5 bases at V and 4 bases at J; junction bases unmatched: 14. Germline V gene lookup returns CDR1 LGHNT and CDR2 FRNRAP. CDR3 length equals 17 residues. This CDR3 is CASGPEQGSSPNQPQHF. CDR3 in DNA: TGTGCTAGTGGTCCGGAACAGGGGAGCTCGCCTAATCAGCCCCAGCATTTT.

J is TRBJ2-7 and V is TRBV4-2, with D perhaps TRBD2 (6 bases). CDR1 and CDR2 (germline): LGHNA, YNFKEQ. CDR3 length: 14 amino acids. Trimming stripped 3 bases from V and 4 bases from J, with 13 bases between. CDR3 region: CASSQFGTGYEQYF. The CDR3 DNA is TGTGCCAGCAGCCAGTTCGGGACTGGGTACGAGCAGTACTTC.

This chain links TRBV7-6 with TRBJ1-1, with D maybe TRBD1 (5 bases). Trimming left V 1 base short and J 3 bases short, with 9 bases between. This CDR3 contains 14 residues. Germline CDR1 is SGHVS and CDR2 is FNYEAQ. Here the CDR3 DNA reads TGTGCCAGCAGCTTAGGAGGAGGGGACACTGAAGCTTTCTTT. This encodes CASSLGGGDTEAFF. The whole variable domain, filled in from reference TRBV7-6 and TRBJ1-1, reads GAGVSQSPRYKVTKRGQDVALRCDPISGHVSLYWYRQALGQGPEFLTYFNYEAQQDKSGLPNDRFSAERPEGSISTLTIQRTEQRDSAMYRCASSLGGGDTEAFFGQGTRLTVV.

The CDR3, as DNA: TGTGCCAGCAGTTCTAGCGGGGTAGCCAAAAACATTCAGTACTTC. Protein sequence: CASSSSGVAKNIQYF. The chain uses TRBV27 and TRBJ2-4; 9 bases line up with TRBD2. With 4 bases clipped from V and 0 bases from J, the junction kept 1 base outside the gene matches. Germline-derived CDR1 and CDR2 are MNHEY and SMNVEV (reference sequence). This CDR3 has 15 residues.

This clone was recorded once. This chain uses TRBV5-1 with TRBJ1-2; D is perhaps TRBD1 (5 bases). V was shortened by 0 bases and J by 5 bases, with 11 bases between the two germline ends. In germline, CDR1 is SGHRS, CDR2 YFSETQ. The CDR3 covers 14 residues. The CDR3 DNA sequence: TGCGCCAGCAGCTTGGCCGGAGGGGAGTATGGCTACACCTTC. It is translated as CASSLAGGEYGYTF.

The genes are TRBV4-2 and TRBJ2-4, with unresolved D. The CDR3 has 15 residues. Per the germline V gene, CDR1 is LGHNA and CDR2 is YNFKEQ. Trimming removed 0 bases from V and 6 bases from J, with 12 bases in between. The CDR3 protein is CASSQEELAGNIQYF. As DNA, the CDR3 is TGTGCCAGCAGCCAAGAGGAGTTAGCCGGAAACATTCAGTACTTC.